This T cell receptor beta chain was retrieved from a study of CD8+ T cells in alopecia areata. This sample's treatment: oral pan-JAK inhibitor, 5-10 mg twice daily. Peripheral blood samples and lesional scalp punch biopsies were obtained from alopecia areata patients. The CDR3 runs to 12 residues. Trimming took off 0 bases at V and 9 bases at J, with 11 bases between the two ends. Per the germline V gene, CDR1 is GTSNPN and CDR2 is SVGIG (reference sequence). After isolation, RNA underwent reverse transcription to generate cDNA as the sequencing template. Clones were read by immunoSEQ multiplex PCR, and TCRdb kept only the in-frame ones, dropping some. The repertoire holds roughly 5,900 clones, with under 75% as singletons.

The input for sequencing was skin, taken around week 31, from a patient treated with tofacitinib. The receptor's source is a human donor with alopecia areata. The V call is TRBV30, the J call TRBJ1-2; D is possibly TRBD1 (5 bases). The CDR3 spells CAWSVREGRYTF. CDR3 DNA sequence: TGTGCCTGGAGTGTACGAGAGGGGCGCTACACCTTC.